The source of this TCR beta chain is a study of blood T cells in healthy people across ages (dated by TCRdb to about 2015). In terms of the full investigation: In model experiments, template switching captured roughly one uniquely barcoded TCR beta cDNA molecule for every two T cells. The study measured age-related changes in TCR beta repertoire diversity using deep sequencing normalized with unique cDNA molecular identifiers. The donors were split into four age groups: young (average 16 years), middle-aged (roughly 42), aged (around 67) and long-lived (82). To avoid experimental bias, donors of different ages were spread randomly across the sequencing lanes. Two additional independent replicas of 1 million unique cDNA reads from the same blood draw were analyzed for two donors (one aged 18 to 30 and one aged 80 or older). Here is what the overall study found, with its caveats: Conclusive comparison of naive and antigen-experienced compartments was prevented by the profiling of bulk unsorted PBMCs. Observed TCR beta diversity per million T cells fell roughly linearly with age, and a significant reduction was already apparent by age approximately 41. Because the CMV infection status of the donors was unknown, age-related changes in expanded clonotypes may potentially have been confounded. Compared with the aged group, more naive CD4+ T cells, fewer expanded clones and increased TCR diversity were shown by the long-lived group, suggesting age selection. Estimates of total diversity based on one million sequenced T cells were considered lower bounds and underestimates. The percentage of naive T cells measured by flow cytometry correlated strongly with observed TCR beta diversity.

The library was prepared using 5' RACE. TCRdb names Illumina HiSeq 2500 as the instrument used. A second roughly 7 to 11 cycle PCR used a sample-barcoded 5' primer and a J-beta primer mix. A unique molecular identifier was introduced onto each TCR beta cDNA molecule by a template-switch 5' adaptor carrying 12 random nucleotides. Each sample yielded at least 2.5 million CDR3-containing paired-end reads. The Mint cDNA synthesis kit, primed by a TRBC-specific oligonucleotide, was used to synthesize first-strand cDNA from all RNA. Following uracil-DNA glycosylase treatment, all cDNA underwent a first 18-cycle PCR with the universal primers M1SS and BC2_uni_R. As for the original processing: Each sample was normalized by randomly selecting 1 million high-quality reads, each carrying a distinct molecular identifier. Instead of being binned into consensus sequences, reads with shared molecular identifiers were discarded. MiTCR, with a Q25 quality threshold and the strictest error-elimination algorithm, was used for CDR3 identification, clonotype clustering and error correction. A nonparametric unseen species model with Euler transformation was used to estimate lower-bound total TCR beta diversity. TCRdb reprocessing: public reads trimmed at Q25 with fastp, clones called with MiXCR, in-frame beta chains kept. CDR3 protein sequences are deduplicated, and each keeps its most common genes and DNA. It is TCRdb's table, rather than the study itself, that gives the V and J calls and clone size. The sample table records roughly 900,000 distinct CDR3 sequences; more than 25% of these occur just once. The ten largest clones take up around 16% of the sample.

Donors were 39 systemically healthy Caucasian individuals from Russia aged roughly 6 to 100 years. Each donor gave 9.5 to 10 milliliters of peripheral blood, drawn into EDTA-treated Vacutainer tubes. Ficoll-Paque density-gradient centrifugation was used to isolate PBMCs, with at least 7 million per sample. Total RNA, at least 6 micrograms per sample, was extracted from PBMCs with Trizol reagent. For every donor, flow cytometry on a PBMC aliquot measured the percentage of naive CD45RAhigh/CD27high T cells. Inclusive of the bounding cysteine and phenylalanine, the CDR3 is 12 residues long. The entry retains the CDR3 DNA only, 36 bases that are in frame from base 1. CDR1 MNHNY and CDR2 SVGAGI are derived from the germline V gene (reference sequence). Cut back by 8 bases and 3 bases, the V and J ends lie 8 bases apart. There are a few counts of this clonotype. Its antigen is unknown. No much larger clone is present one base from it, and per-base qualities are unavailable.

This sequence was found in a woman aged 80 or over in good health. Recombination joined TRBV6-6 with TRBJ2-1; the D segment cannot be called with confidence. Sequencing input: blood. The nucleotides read TGTGCCAGCTTGAACAACTACAATGAGCAGTTCTTC. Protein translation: CASLNNYNEQFF.